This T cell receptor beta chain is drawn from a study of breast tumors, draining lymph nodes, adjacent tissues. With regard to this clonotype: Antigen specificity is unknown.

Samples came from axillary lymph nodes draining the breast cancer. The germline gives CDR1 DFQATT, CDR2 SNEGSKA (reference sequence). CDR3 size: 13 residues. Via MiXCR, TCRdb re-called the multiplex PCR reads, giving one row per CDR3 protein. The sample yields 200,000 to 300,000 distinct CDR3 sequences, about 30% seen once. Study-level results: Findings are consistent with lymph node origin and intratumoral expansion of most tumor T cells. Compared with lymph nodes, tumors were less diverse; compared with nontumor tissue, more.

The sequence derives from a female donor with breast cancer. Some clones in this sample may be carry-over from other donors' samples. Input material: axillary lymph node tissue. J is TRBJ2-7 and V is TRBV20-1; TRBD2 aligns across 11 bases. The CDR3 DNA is TGCAGCTTACTAGCGGGAGATGGGGGTGAGCAGTACTTC. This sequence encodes CSLLAGDGGEQYF.